This T cell receptor beta chain was recovered during a study of cytomegalovirus exposure and HLA in healthy donors (dated by TCRdb to the late 2010s). In terms of the full investigation: In an earlier analysis of 587 of the donors, 276 Gb of sequence data and just under 120 million unique TCR beta sequences from 150 million to 200 million T cells were reported. An early release that covered about 600 HLA-typed donors contained approximately 300 gigabases of sequencing data and some 87 million unique TCR sequences. The genetic ancestry cluster associated with self-reported Caucasian donors included 80% to 90% of the roughly 390 genotyped donors. The study aimed to test whether signatures of past pathogen exposure could be identified by cataloging public T cell receptors. Using immunosequencing, the study profiled T cell repertoires from 666 subjects and related those repertoires to cytomegalovirus serostatus. In addition to the first cohort of roughly 670 subjects, a separate validation cohort of 120 different subjects was used. The study combined high-throughput TCR immunosequencing, statistical association of individual TCRs with disease status, and machine learning to predict cytomegalovirus infection status. In a later analysis, previously published TCR beta repertoires from about 670 donors were re-analyzed and high-resolution HLA genotyping was added so that TCR occurrence patterns could be studied. Rather than drawing on any new phenotypic data, the later analysis identified candidate immune exposures from TCR beta sequences and the way those sequences occurred across donors. In an earlier analysis of 500 to 650 of the donors, high-throughput TCR beta sequencing was used to judge whether each TCR beta V gene segment behaved as functional or pseudogenic. Alongside the repertoire data, information on donor age, sex, ethnicity and CMV serostatus was compiled. A later genetic analysis took genome-wide SNP genotypes for about 65% of the 666 donors and used that subset as a discovery cohort. All discovery cohort repertoires had been generated on a single sequencing platform. HLA typing covered class I and class II loci at four-digit resolution. Typing coverage differed by locus: A, B, C, DRB1 and DQB1 were typed in roughly 629-630 donors, DQA1 in roughly 500, DPA1 in nearly 610, and DPB1 in 400 to 480. A handful of DR-DQ haplotypes were handled as single units for association and clustering because linkage in the cohort was strong. Across 300 to 400 genotyped donors of the cohort, an average of approximately 200,000 unique TCR beta nucleotide sequences per donor were sequenced, and around 19% of those sequences were non-productive. The paper's findings and limits, for the study overall: The study listed 150 to 200 TCR beta chains as associated with cytomegalovirus. An earlier analysis of approximately 590 of the donors showed that most TCR beta V segments appeared in productive rearrangements either about 87% or about 30% of the time, which broadly matched IMGT annotations. Several of the top co-occurrence clusters appeared to be linked to parvovirus B19, influenza, CMV and Epstein-Barr virus, according to a later analysis. In a later genetic analysis, fewer N-insertions in productive TCRs were reported among donors in an Asian-associated ancestry cluster than the approximately 710-donor mean. Some 15 rarely observed V segments, including chromosome 9 orphons, were excluded from the earlier analysis of approximately 600 of the donors because counts were too low. In a later analysis, HLA-associated TCR beta chains were found to be more clonally expanded and to have lower generation probabilities than equally common non-associated chains. Linkage disequilibrium might explain the correlated functional status among segregating V segments, but an unknown experimental factor could not be excluded. According to a later analysis, most CMV-associated TCR beta chains appeared to be HLA-restricted, and the HLA associations seemed to be driven largely by CMV exposure. In a later genetic analysis, a missense DCLRE1C variant was associated with V-gene and J-gene trimming of TCR beta chains, and the association was replicated in an independent cohort. Sequencing depth was assumed to be roughly uniform across donors in the presence/absence analyses, though that assumption may not hold. The classifier was reported to diagnose cytomegalovirus status with high specificity and sensitivity in both the original cohort and the validation cohort. A cluster of highly shared sequence variants was judged likely to represent a technical artifact of the sequencing pipeline. The authors suggested that the approach could potentially be extended to other disease states and immunological phenotypes. Three of the identified cytomegalovirus-associated TCR beta chains were confirmed in vitro to be specific for cytomegalovirus antigens. A further reported finding was that TCR beta sequences accurately predicted the HLA-A and HLA-B alleles for most subjects in the first cohort. Because HLA typing was missing for some donors at each locus, association tests included only the typed subset. According to a later analysis, TCR association rates differed among HLA loci, with DRB1 alleles showing the most associated TCRs and HLA-C alleles showing the fewest. In a later analysis, some 17,000 TCR beta sequences were associated with specific HLA alleles at a false discovery rate of 0.05. This cohort had only TCR beta chains sequenced, and the lack of alpha or paired-chain data limited which features could be detected. CMV serostatus was the only immune exposure information available for the cohort. The 87-base-pair reads could not distinguish some IMGT-functional V segments, including TRBV6-2 and TRBV6-3, so those segments were excluded. Most TCR sequences were observed very rarely across donors, whereas some public TCRs were present in many individuals. When HLA alleles, especially DR and DQ, strongly co-occurred, TCR associations were difficult to assign to individual alleles.

Receptor libraries were prepared by the immunoSEQ multiplex PCR assay. A mixture of 60 forward primers for TCR Vbeta segments and 13 reverse primers for TCR Jbeta segments was used in the multiplex PCR. The CDR3 region of rearranged TCR beta genes was amplified from genomic DNA with a multiplex PCR assay. The amplified TCR beta libraries were sequenced on the Illumina HiSeq System as 87-base-pair reads. Regarding the original processing steps: A later analysis tallied around 82 million unique TCR beta chains across the 666 repertoires, and about 12 million of those chains were shared by two or more donors. A nearest-neighbor algorithm error-corrected the raw reads and collapsed the reads into unique sequences, merging closely related sequences to remove PCR and sequencing errors. To assign V, D and J gene segments, CDR3 sequences were aligned to IMGT reference sequences. For a sequence to be retained, at least a six-nucleotide match to both a V gene segment and a J gene segment was required. A rearrangement counted as productive if the CDR3 had no stop codons and remained in frame with V and J, and every other rearrangement counted as non-productive. Following IMGT convention, CDR3 was defined as the stretch from the second conserved V-encoded cysteine up to the conserved J-encoded phenylalanine. The earlier analysis of 587 of the donors excluded sequences that lacked an unambiguous match to a single V gene segment. In an earlier analysis of 587 of the donors, V segments were called functional above 56.7% productive rearrangements and were called segregating when the between-donor standard deviation exceeded 5%. A statistical classification framework was built for diagnosing cytomegalovirus status from the catalog of TCR beta chain sequences. In a later analysis, TCR nucleotide sequences were compared against IMGT/GENE-DB human TR gene sequences so that V and J genes could be assigned. A later analysis assigned CDR3 sequences and most-parsimonious VDJ recombination scenarios with the TCRdist pipeline. In a later analysis, each TCR beta chain was defined by its CDR3 amino acid sequence together with its V-gene family, and reads without a unique V-gene family were excluded. A later analysis removed several hundred highly shared, low-generation-probability nucleotide sequences to deal with suspected cross-contamination and a sequencing artifact. In a later analysis, a clonal expansion index for each public chain was calculated from normalized within-repertoire ranks of inferred template counts. A later analysis computed generation probabilities with a VDJ recombination model fitted to out-of-frame rearrangements, and checked the results against IGoR. Hypergeometric tests were used in a later analysis to score TCR-TCR, TCR-HLA and TCR-CMV co-occurrence, with a repertoire-size bias correction applied to the TCR pairs. A later analysis estimated false discovery rates by permuting HLA or CMV assignments 20 times. In a later analysis, co-occurring TCRs were grouped using DBSCAN, and TCRdist sequence similarity was added for clustering within HLA-allele-positive subsets. Co-occurrence clustering excluded repertoires with fewer than 30,000 or more than 120,000 public chains, plus five with anomalous nucleotide sharing. TCRdb holds this immuneACCESS table with in-frame rearrangements only. Some clones are missing; in checked studies, unresolved V genes explain under half, and the rest has no known cause. The V and J calls and the clone size are those of that table, but D and trimming were determined from the DNA. The sample's own table lists approximately 58,000 clones. The top ten clones comprise about 3.6% of the sample.

Comment on this clone: It lacks a known antigen.

The cohort consisted of 670 or so healthy bone marrow donors. All cohort members were sampled while nominally healthy, although unrecorded immune exposures were likely present. The donor tested CMV seronegative, placing the donor among the 300 to 400 seronegative members of the cohort. Every donor gave a peripheral blood sample, and the peripheral blood mononuclear cells from that sample were used for TCR beta sequencing. Genomic DNA was extracted from the blood cell samples with the Qiagen DNeasy Blood Extraction Kit. The germline V gene sets CDR1 to SGHNT and CDR2 to YENEEA. The V end loses 4 bases and the J end loses 1 base, and a stretch of 10 bases separates them. Measured from the cysteine to the phenylalanine, the CDR3 is 14 residues long. Only the CDR3 DNA stays, 42 bases, in frame from base 1.

The clonotype originates from a woman between 18 and 30 years old in good health and CMV-seronegative. The material sequenced was PBMCs. The V and J segments used are TRBV11-3 and TRBJ1-1, and TRBD1 may be the D gene, going by 5 matching bases. The base sequence is TGTGCCAGCAGCTCGGGACTGCCGAACACTGAAGCTTTCTTT. It encodes CASSSGLPNTEAFF.